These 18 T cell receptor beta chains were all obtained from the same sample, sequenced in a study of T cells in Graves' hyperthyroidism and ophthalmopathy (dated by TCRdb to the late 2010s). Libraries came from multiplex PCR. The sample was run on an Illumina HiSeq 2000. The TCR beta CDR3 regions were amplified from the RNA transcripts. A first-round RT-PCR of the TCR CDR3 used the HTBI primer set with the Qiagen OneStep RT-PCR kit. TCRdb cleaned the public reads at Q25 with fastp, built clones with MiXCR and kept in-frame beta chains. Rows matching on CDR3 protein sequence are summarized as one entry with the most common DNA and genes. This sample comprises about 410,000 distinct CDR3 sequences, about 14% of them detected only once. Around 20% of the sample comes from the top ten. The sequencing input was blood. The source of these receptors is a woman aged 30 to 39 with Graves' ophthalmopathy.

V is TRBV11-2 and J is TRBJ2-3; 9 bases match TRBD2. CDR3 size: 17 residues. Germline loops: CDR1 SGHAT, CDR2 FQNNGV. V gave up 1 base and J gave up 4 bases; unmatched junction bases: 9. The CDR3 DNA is TGTGCCAGCAGCTTAGGTACCGCGGGGGGGCGGGCAGATACGCAGTATTTT. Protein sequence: CASSLGTAGGRADTQYF.

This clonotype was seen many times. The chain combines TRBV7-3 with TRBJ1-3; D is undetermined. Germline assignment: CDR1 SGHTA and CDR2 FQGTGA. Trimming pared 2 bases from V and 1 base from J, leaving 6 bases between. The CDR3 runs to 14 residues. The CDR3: CASSLLGSGNTIYF. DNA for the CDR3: TGTGCCAGCAGCTTACTGGGTTCTGGAAACACCATATATTTT.

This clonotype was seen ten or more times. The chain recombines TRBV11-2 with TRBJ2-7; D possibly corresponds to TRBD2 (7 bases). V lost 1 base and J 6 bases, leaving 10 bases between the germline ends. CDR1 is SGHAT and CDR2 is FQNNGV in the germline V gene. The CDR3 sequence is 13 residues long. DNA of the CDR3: TGTGCCAGCAGCTTAGCGGGGGGCTCCGAGCAGTACTTC. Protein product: CASSLAGGSEQYF. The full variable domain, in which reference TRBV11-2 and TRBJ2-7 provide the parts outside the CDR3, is EAGVAQSPRYKIIEKRQSVAFWCNPISGHATLYWYQQILGQGPKLLIQFQNNGVVDDSQLPKDRFSAERLKGVDSTLKIQPAKLEDSAVYLCASSLAGGSEQYFGPGTRLTVT.

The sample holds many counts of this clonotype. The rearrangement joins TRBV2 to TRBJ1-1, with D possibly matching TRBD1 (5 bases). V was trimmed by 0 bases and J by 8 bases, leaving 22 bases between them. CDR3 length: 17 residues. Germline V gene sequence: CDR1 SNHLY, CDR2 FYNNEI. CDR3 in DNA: TGTGCCAGCAGTGAAGCGCAGTTCAGGGAAGCTAAGCTGGAAGCTTTCTTT. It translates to CASSEAQFREAKLEAFF. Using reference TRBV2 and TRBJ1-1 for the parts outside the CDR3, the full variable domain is EPEVTQTPSHQVTQMGQEVILRCVPISNHLYFYWYRQILGQKVEFLVSFYNNEISEKSEIFDDQFSVERPDGSNFTLKIRSTKLEDSAMYFCASSEAQFREAKLEAFFGQGTRLTVV.

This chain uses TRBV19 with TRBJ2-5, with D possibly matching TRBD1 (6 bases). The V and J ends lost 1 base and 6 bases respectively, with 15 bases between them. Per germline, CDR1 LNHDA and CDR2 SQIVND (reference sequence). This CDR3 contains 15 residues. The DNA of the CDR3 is TGTGCCAGTAGTATAGGAACAGGGTTACAGAAGACCCAGTACTTC. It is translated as CASSIGTGLQKTQYF.

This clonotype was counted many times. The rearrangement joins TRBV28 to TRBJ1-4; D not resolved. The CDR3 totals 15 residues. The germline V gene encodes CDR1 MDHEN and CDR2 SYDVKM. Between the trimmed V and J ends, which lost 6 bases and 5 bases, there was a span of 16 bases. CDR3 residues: CASSPTNRGNEKLFF. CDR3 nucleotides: TGTGCCAGCAGCCCCACCAATCGAGGGAATGAAAAACTGTTTTTT. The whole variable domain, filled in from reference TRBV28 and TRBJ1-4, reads DVKVTQSSRYLVKRTGEKVFLECVQDMDHENMFWYRQDPGLGLRLIYFSYDVKMKEKGDIPEGYSVSREKKERFSLILESASTNQTSMYLCASSPTNRGNEKLFFGSGTQLSVL.

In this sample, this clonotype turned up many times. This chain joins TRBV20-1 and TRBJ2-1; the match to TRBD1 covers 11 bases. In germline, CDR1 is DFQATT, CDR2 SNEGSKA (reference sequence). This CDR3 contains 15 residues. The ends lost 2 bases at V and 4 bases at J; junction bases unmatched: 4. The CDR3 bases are TGCAGTGCTAGACACCGGGACAGGGGGTACAATGAGCAGTTCTTC. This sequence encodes CSARHRDRGYNEQFF.

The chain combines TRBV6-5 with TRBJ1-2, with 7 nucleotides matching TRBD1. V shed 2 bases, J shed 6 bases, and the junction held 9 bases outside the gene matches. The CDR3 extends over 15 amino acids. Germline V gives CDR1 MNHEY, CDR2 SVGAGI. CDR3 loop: CASSYRGRGADGYTF. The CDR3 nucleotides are TGTGCCAGCAGTTACAGGGGGCGAGGGGCGGATGGCTACACCTTC.

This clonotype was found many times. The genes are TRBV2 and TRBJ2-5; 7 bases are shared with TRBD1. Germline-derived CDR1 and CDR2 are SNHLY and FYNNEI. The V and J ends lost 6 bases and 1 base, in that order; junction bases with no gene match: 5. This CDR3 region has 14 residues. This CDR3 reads CASRIRGFQETQYF. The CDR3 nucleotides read TGTGCCAGCAGAATCAGGGGGTTCCAAGAGACCCAGTACTTC.

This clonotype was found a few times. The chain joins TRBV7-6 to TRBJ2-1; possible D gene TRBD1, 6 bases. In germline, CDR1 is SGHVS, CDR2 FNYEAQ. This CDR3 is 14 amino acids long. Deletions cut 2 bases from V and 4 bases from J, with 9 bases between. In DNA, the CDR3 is TGTGCCAGCAGCTTACAGGGGAATTACAATGAGCAGTTCTTC. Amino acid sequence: CASSLQGNYNEQFF.

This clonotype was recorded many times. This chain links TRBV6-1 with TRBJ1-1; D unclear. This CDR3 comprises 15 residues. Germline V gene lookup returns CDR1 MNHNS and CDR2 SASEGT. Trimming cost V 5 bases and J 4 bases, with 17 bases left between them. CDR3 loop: CASSYPDGPATEAFF. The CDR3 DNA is TGTGCCAGCAGTTACCCGGACGGGCCCGCCACTGAAGCTTTCTTT.

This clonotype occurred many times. In DNA, the CDR3 is TGCGCCAGCAATCCGGGGGTTCGGGACACTGAAGCTTTCTTT. This sequence encodes CASNPGVRDTEAFF. The chain links TRBV4-1 to TRBJ1-1; maybe TRBD1 (5 bases). Between the trimmed V and J ends, which lost 7 bases and 3 bases, there was a span of 15 bases. CDR3 size: 14 residues. In germline, CDR1 is MGHRA, CDR2 YSYEKL.

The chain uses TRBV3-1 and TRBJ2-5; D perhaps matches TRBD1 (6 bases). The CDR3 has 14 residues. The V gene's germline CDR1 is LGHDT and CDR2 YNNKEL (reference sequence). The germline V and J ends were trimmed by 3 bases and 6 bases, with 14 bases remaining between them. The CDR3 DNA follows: TGTGCCAGCAGCCAGGGGGCGGCGGCGAAGACCCAGTACTTC. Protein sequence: CASSQGAAAKTQYF.

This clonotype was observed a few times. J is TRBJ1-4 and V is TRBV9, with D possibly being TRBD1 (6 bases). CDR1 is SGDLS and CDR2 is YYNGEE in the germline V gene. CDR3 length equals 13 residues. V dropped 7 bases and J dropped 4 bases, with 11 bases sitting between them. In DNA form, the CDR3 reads TGTGCCAGCGGGGGGGGCCTTAATGAAAAACTGTTTTTT. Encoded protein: CASGGGLNEKLFF.

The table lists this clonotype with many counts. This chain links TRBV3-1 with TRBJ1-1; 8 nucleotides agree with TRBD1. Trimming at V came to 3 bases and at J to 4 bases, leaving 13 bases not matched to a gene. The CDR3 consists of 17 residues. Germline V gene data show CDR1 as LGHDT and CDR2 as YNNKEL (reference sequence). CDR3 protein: CASSHPDSGRGPTEAFF. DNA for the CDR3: TGTGCCAGCAGCCACCCCGATTCGGGCAGGGGGCCCACTGAAGCTTTCTTT. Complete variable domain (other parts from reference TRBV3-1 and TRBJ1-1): DTAVSQTPKYLVTQMGNDKSIKCEQNLGHDTMYWYKQDSKKFLKIMFSYNNKELIINETVPNRFSPKSPDKAHLNLHINSLELGDSAVYFCASSHPDSGRGPTEAFFGQGTRLTVV.

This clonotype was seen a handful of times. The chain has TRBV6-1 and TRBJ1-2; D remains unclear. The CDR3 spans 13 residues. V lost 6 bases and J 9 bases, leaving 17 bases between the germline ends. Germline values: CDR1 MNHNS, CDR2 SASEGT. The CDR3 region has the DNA TGTGCCAGCAGAAAACTAGGGAAAATGAGCTACACCTTC. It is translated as CASRKLGKMSYTF.

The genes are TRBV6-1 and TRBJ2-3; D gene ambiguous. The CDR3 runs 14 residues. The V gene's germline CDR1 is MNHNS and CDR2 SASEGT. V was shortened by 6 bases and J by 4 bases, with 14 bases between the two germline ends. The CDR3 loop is CASSVGRVPDTQYF. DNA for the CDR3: TGTGCCAGCAGCGTAGGTCGGGTTCCAGATACGCAGTATTTT.

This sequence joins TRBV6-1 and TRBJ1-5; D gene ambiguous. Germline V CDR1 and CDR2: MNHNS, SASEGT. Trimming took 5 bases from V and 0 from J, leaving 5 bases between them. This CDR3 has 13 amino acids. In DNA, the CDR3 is TGTGCCAGCAGTACGGTTAGCAATCAGCCCCAGCATTTT. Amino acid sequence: CASSTVSNQPQHF.